This record covers a single T cell receptor beta chain. The target antigen is unknown. The time point is: cycle 4 day 1 (C4D1), after more than 5 weeks of nivolumab. Relapse after autologous stem cell transplantation occurred in every patient, and brentuximab vedotin exposure varied. The entry originates in a study of PD-1 blockade in classical Hodgkin lymphoma. Whole-study context: Intravenous infusions of nivolumab 3 mg/kg reached patients every 2 weeks.

Libraries were prepared by immunoSEQ multiplex PCR; TCRdb keeps only in-frame clonotypes and omits some of them. The table has about 32,000 clones, around 80% seen once. Overall study results and limits: As was reported, newly diagnosed patients showed lower baseline TCR diversity than healthy donors did. Complete responders started with a diversity level that resembled newly diagnosed patients at baseline. CD4+ TCR diversity climbed significantly by C4D1, unlike CD8+ TCR diversity.

The V end lost 3 bases, the J end lost 9 bases, and 12 bases lay between the germline ends. In germline, CDR1 is LGHNA, CDR2 YSLEER. This CDR3 has 13 residues. V is TRBV4-3 and J is TRBJ2-1; D unclear. The specimen was peripheral blood mononuclear cells (PBMCs), collected before the fourth cycle of nivolumab. The TCR originated in a human donor with classical Hodgkin lymphoma. The CDR3 bases are TGCGCCAGCAGCCAGTCGACCTGGGGTGAGCAGTTCTTC. This translates into CASSQSTWGEQFF.